This entry features one TCR beta chain sequence. Its antigen remains unidentified. The V and J ends lost 7 bases and 8 bases, in that order; junction bases with no gene match: 14. There are 15 residues in the CDR3. Germline V CDR1 and CDR2: MNHNS, SASEGT. The entry originates in a study of cytomegalovirus exposure and HLA in healthy donors. Study-wide results and caveats: Later on, an analysis showed TCR association rates differing by HLA locus, with DRB1 the most and HLA-C the fewest.

A multiplex PCR was run with 60 Vbeta primers and 13 Jbeta primers. Data came from immunoSEQ multiplex PCR; TCRdb stores just in-frame clones and leaves some out. The data show around 170,000 clones, over 70% seen once. This sequence originates from a man aged 50 or older in good health and CMV-seronegative. Input material: PBMCs. This rearrangement joins TRBV6-1 to TRBJ2-1; 7 bases are a match to TRBD2. The CDR3 reads CASTLYKGGVYEQFF. The CDR3 nucleotides are TGTGCCAGCACCCTGTACAAGGGAGGGGTGTATGAGCAGTTCTTC.